This TCR beta chain is drawn from a study of T cell repertoires in cytomegalovirus infection. Overall study: Selected CMV epitopes included recently identified HLA-C-restricted ones as well as well-studied HLA-B-restricted ones. The study, taken as a whole, reports: Of the TCR beta families, the public ones yielded a cumulative frequency that identified carriers of CMV plus the relevant HLA.

TCRdb called the reads again in MiXCR, with one record for every CDR3 protein. The data contain approximately 730,000 distinct CDR3 sequences, about 33% of them singletons. This clonotype showed up just a few times. Antigen specificity is unknown. This CDR3 is 15 amino acids long. After removal of 5 bases from V and 14 bases from J, the junction contained 15 bases not matched to a gene. The TCR originated in a human donor in good health (CMV status not recorded). Some clones in this sample may be carry-over from other donors' samples. Sequencing used cultured PBMCs, obtained from culture after CMV antigen stimulation. The rearrangement joins TRBV12-3 or TRBV12-4 to TRBJ1-6; 7 bases line up with TRBD1. The DNA for the CDR3 is TGTGCCAGCAGTCAAACAGGGGCCCTAATTCGGGCCCTCCACTTT. Its translation: CASSQTGALIRALHF.